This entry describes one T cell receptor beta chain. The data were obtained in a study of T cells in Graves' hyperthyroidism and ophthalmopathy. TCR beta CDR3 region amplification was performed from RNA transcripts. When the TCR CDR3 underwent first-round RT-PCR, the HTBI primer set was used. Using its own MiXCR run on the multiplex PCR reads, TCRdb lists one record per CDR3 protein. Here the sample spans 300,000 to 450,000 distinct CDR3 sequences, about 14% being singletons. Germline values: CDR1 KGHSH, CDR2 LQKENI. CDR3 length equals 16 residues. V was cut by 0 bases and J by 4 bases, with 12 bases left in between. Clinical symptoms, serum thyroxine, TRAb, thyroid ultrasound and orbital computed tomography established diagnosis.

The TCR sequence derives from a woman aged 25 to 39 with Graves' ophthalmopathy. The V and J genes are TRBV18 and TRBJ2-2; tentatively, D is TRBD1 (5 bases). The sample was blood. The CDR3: CASSPPSTRATGELFF. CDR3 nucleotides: TGTGCCAGCTCACCACCGAGTACCAGGGCCACCGGGGAGCTGTTTTTT.